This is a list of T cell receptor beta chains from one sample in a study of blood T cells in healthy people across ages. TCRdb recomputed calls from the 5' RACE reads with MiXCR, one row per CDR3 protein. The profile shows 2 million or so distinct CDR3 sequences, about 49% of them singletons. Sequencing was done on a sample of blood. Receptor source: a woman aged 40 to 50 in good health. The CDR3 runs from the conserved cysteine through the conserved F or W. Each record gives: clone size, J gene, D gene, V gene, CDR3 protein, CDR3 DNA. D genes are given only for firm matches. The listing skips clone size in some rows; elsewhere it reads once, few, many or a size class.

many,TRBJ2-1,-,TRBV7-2,CASSLAGGLDEQFF,TGTGCCAGCAGCTTAGCGGGGGGTTTGGATGAGCAGTTCTTC
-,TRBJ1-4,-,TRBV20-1,CSARFRQRDEKLFF,TGCAGTGCTAGATTTCGCCAGAGGGATGAAAAACTGTTTTTT
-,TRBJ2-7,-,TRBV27,CASRGQTKRFRSYEQYF,TGTGCCAGCAGAGGACAAACCAAACGCTTCAGATCCTACGAGCAGTACTTC
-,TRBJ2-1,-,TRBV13,CASSDWRNEQFF,TGTGCCAGCAGCGACTGGAGGAATGAGCAGTTCTTC
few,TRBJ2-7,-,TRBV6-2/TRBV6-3,CASRQPTAYEQYF,TGTGCCAGCAGACAACCGACAGCCTACGAGCAGTACTTC
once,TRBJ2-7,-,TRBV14,CASSQARLGATSYNEQYF,TGTGCCAGCAGCCAAGCCCGCTTAGGGGCAACATCCTACAATGAGCAGTACTTC
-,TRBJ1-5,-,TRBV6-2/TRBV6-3,CASSHGANQPQHF,TGTGCCAGCAGCCACGGGGCCAATCAGCCCCAGCATTTT
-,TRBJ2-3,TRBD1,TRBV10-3,CAISESGQGLDTQYF,TGTGCCATCAGTGAGTCGGGACAGGGTTTAGATACGCAGTATTTT
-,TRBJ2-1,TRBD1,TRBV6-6,CASWTGAYNEQFF,TGTGCCAGCTGGACAGGGGCCTACAATGAGCAGTTCTTC
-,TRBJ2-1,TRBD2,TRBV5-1,CASYLAGGSYNEQFF,TGCGCCAGTTACCTAGCGGGGGGGTCCTACAATGAGCAGTTCTTC
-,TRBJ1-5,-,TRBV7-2,CASSFKGGDSNQPQHF,TGTGCCAGCAGCTTTAAGGGGGGCGATAGCAATCAGCCCCAGCATTTT
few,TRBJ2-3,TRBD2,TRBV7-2,CASSFSGGAEPDTQYF,TGTGCCAGCAGCTTTAGCGGGGGGGCTGAGCCAGATACGCAGTATTTT
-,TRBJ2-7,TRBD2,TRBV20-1,CSAQKTRTSGGYNEQYF,TGCAGTGCTCAGAAAACAAGGACTAGCGGGGGCTACAATGAGCAGTACTTC
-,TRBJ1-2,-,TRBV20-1,CSARPGTSLNYGYTF,TGCAGTGCTAGGCCAGGGACCAGCTTAAACTATGGCTACACCTTC
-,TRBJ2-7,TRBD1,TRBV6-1,CATRQGTEQYF,TGTGCCACGCGACAGGGGACCGAGCAGTACTTC
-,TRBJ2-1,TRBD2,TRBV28,CASSLGGAGASYNEQFF,TGTGCCAGCAGTTTGGGGGGAGCGGGGGCCTCCTACAATGAGCAGTTCTTC
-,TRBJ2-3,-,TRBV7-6,CASSLAGGQGWADTQYF,TGTGCCAGCAGCTTAGCGGGGGGGCAGGGATGGGCAGATACGCAGTATTTT
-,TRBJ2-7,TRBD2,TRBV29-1,CSVELGLPYEQYF,TGCAGCGTTGAACTGGGACTACCCTACGAGCAGTACTTC
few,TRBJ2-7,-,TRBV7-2,CASSKGLGGTGEQYF,TGTGCCAGCAGCAAGGGGCTCGGGGGAACTGGCGAGCAGTACTTC
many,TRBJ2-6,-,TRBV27,CASSLSGASSSGANVLTF,TGTGCCAGCAGTTTATCTGGTGCTAGCTCCTCCGGGGCCAACGTCCTGACTTTC
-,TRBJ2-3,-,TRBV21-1,CASTPLGQGRTRTDTQYF,TGTGCCAGCACTCCCTTGGGGCAGGGGCGAACTCGCACAGATACGCAGTATTTT
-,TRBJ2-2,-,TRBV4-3,CASSQEALNTGELFF,TGCGCCAGCAGCCAAGAAGCACTTAACACCGGGGAGCTGTTTTTT
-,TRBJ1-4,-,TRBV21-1,CASSKGYRGRPEKLFF,TGTGCCAGCAGCAAAGGCTACAGGGGGCGCCCTGAAAAACTGTTTTTT
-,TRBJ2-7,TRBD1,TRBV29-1,CSVEDSRGLGEQYF,TGCAGCGTTGAAGATAGCAGGGGGTTGGGCGAGCAGTACTTC
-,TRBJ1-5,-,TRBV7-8,CASSQDVLHPQHF,TGTGCCAGCAGCCAGGACGTCCTCCATCCCCAGCATTTT
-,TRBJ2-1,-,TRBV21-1,CASSRGGPSYNEQFF,TGTGCCAGCAGCCGGGGGGGCCCCTCCTACAATGAGCAGTTCTTC
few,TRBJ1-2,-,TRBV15,CATSREWWSGANYGYTF,TGTGCCACCAGCAGAGAGTGGTGGTCCGGGGCTAACTATGGCTACACCTTC
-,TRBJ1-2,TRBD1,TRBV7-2,CASSPTPGQGFDGYTF,TGTGCCAGCAGCCCAACACCGGGACAGGGGTTCGATGGCTACACCTTC
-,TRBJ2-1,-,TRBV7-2,CASSVARQPPKQFF,TGTGCCAGCAGCGTAGCGCGGCAGCCTCCGAAGCAGTTCTTC
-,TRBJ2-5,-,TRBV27,CASQSLGQQGQETQYF,TGTGCCAGCCAATCCCTGGGGCAGCAAGGTCAAGAGACCCAGTACTTC
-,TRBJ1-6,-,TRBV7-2,CASSFAGSSSYNSPLHF,TGTGCCAGCAGCTTCGCAGGGTCTAGCTCCTATAATTCACCCCTCCACTTT
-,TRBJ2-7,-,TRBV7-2,CASSLAPGPHEQYF,TGTGCCAGCAGCTTAGCCCCAGGGCCCCACGAGCAGTACTTC
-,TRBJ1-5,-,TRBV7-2,CASSRGSLLGLPQHF,TGTGCCAGCAGTCGTGGTAGTTTGTTGGGTCTGCCCCAGCATTTT
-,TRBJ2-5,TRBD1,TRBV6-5,CVSSLRQGKETQYF,TGTGTCAGCAGTCTTCGACAGGGGAAAGAGACCCAGTACTTC
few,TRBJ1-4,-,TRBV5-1,CASSLQPGSEKLFF,TGCGCCAGCAGCTTGCAGCCGGGGAGTGAAAAACTGTTTTTT
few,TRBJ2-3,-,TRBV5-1,CASSRVGDTDTQYF,TGCGCCAGCAGCCGCGTCGGAGACACAGATACGCAGTATTTT
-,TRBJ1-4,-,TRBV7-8,CASSSKGYGSNEKLFF,TGTGCCAGCAGCTCGAAGGGTTACGGCTCTAATGAAAAACTGTTTTTT
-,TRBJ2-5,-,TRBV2,CASSEPGTQETQYF,TGTGCCAGCAGTGAGCCAGGGACCCAAGAGACCCAGTACTTC
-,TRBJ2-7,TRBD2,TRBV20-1,CSARGRSGGAYEQYF,TGCAGTGCTAGAGGTCGAAGCGGGGGGGCCTACGAGCAGTACTTC
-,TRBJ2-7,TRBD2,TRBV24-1,CATSEAGLYEQYF,TGTGCCACCAGTGAAGCGGGGCTCTACGAGCAGTACTTC
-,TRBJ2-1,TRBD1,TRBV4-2,CASSQAGTGALYNEQFF,TGTGCCAGCAGCCAAGCGGGGACAGGGGCATTATACAATGAGCAGTTCTTC
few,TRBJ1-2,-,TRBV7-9,CASSTDMGGYTF,TGTGCCAGCAGCACGGACATGGGGGGCTACACCTTC
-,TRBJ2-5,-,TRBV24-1,CATSDFAPKETQYF,TGTGCCACCAGTGATTTTGCACCCAAAGAGACCCAGTACTTC